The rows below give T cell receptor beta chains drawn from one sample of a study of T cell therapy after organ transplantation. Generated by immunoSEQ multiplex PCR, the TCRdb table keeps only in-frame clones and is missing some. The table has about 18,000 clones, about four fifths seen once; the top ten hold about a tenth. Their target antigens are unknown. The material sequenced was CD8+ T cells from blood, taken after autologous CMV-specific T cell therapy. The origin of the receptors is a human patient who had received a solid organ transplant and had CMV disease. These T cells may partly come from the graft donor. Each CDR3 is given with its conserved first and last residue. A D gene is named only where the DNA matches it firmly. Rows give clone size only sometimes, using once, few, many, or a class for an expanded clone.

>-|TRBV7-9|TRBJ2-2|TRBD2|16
CAMTALAGGSIGELFF
TGTGCCATGACTGCGCTAGCGGGAGGGTCTATCGGGGAGCTGTTTTTT
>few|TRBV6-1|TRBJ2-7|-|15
CASSEGPWQPYEQYF
TGTGCCAGCAGTGAGGGGCCCTGGCAGCCCTACGAGCAGTACTTC
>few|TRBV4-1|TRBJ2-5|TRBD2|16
CASSQGLAGGGETQYF
TGCGCCAGCAGCCAAGGACTAGCGGGGGGCGGAGAGACCCAGTACTTC
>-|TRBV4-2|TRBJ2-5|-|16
CASSQDNAEGPETQYF
TGTGCCAGCAGCCAAGATAACGCGGAGGGGCCTGAGACCCAGTACTTC
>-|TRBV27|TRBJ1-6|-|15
CASSADRDGNSPLHF
TGTGCCAGCAGTGCCGACCGGGACGGGAATTCACCCCTCCACTTT
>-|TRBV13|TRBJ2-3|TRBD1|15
CASSPGQGGTDTQYF
TGTGCCAGCAGCCCGGGACAGGGGGGCACAGATACGCAGTATTTT
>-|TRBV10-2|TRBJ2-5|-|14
CASSESGGAWEQYF
TGCGCCAGCAGTGAGTCGGGGGGGGCATGGGAGCAGTACTTC
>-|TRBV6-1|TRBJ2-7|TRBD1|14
CASTWTGKAYEQYF
TGTGCCAGCACTTGGACAGGGAAAGCCTACGAGCAGTACTTC
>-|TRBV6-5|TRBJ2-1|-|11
CASRGGDEQFF
TGTGCCAGCAGGGGAGGCGATGAGCAGTTCTTC
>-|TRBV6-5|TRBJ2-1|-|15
CASSYSKRINNEQFF
TGTGCCAGCAGTTACTCGAAGAGGATTAACAATGAGCAGTTCTTC
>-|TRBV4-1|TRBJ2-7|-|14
CASSQGGGNYEQYF
TGCGCCAGCAGCCAAGGCGGCGGAAACTACGAGCAGTACTTC
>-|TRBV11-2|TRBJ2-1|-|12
CASSPLGNEQFF
TGTGCCAGCAGCCCCCTCGGTAATGAGCAGTTCTTC
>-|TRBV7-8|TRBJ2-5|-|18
CASSLVEITAGLQETQYF
TGTGCCAGCAGCTTAGTTGAAATCACGGCAGGCCTCCAAGAGACCCAGTACTTC
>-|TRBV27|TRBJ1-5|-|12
CASSTGGQPQHF
TGTGCCAGCAGTACCGGGGGTCAGCCCCAGCATTTT
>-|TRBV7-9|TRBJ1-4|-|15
CASSSQAGANEKLFF
TGTGCCAGCAGCTCACAGGCAGGCGCTAATGAAAAACTGTTTTTT
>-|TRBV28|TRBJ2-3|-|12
CASSFGPDTQYF
TGTGCCAGCAGTTTTGGTCCAGATACGCAGTATTTT
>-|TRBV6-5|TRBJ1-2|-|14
CASSYAEGLYGYTF
TGTGCCAGCAGTTATGCAGAGGGCCTCTATGGCTACACCTTC
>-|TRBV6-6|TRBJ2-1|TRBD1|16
CASSHSTGGPKNEQFF
TGTGCCAGCAGCCACTCGACAGGGGGCCCGAAAAATGAGCAGTTCTTC
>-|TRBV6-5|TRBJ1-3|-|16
CASSLDPSPSGNTIYF
TGTGCCAGCAGTTTGGATCCCTCCCCCTCTGGAAACACCATATATTTT
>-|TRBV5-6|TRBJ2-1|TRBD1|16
CASSETDRGLYNEQFF
TGTGCCAGCAGCGAGACGGACAGGGGGCTCTACAATGAGCAGTTCTTC
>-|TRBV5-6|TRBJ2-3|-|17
CASSLVGGFSSTDTQYF
TGTGCCAGCAGCTTGGTCGGTGGGTTCTCTAGCACAGATACGCAGTATTTT
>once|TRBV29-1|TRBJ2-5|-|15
CSVEPVGAGQETQYF
TGCAGCGTTGAACCGGTCGGGGCGGGGCAAGAGACCCAGTACTTC
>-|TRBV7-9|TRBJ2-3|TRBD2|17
CASSTPGLAGITDTQYF
TGTGCCAGCAGCACGCCCGGACTAGCGGGGATCACAGATACGCAGTATTTT
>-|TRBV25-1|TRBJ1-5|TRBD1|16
CASSEQGSLSNQPQHF
TGTGCCAGCAGCGAACAGGGGTCCCTTTCCAATCAGCCCCAGCATTTT
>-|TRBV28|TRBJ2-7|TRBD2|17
CASSLFGSGGDPYEQYF
TGTGCCAGCAGTTTATTCGGAAGCGGGGGGGACCCCTACGAGCAGTACTTC
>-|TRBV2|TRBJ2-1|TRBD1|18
CASSEARAPKQGDNEQFF
TGTGCCAGCAGTGAAGCGCGAGCGCCCAAGCAGGGGGACAATGAGCAGTTCTTC
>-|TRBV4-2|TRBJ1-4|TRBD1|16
CASSQEPTGVNEKLFF
TGTGCCAGCAGCCAGGAACCAACAGGGGTTAATGAAAAACTGTTTTTT
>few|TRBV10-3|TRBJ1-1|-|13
CAISWIVNTEAFF
TGTGCCATCAGTTGGATCGTGAACACTGAAGCTTTCTTT
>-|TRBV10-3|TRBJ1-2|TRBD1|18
CASSSLTGALTHNYGYTF
TGTGCCAGCAGTTCCCTAACAGGGGCGCTCACCCATAATTATGGCTACACCTTC
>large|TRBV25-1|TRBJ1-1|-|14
CASSEMGRNTEAFF
TGTGCCAGCAGCGAAATGGGCCGGAACACTGAAGCTTTCTTT
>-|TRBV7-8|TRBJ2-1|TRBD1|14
CASSLSQGAREQFF
TGTGCCAGCAGCTTATCGCAGGGGGCACGTGAGCAGTTCTTC
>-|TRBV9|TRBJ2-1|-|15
CASSPRQGRVDEQFF
TGTGCCAGCAGCCCGCGTCAGGGGAGGGTCGATGAGCAGTTCTTC
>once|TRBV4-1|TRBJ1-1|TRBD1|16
CASSGRQGARDTEAFF
TGCGCCAGCAGCGGACGACAGGGGGCTAGGGACACTGAAGCTTTCTTT
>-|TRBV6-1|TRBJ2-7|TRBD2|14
CASSLTGRGYEQYF
TGTGCCAGCAGCTTGACCGGGAGGGGGTACGAGCAGTACTTC
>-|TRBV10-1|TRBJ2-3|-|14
CASSGAGATDTQYF
TGCGCCAGCAGTGGTGCAGGGGCCACAGATACGCAGTATTTT
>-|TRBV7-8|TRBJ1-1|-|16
CASSLMGAGLNTEAFF
TGTGCCAGCAGCTTAATGGGCGCAGGGTTGAACACTGAAGCTTTCTTT
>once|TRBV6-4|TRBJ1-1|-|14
CASSDGILNTEAFF
TGTGCCAGCAGTGACGGCATACTGAACACTGAAGCTTTCTTT
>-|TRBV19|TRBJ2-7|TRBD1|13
CASTPGGLYEQYF
TGTGCCAGTACCCCAGGGGGCTTGTACGAGCAGTACTTC
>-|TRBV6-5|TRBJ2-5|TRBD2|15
CASSYGTSGSETQYF
TGTGCCAGCAGTTATGGGACTAGCGGGAGTGAGACCCAGTACTTC
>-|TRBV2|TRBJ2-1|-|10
CASADDEQFF
TGTGCCAGCGCGGATGATGAGCAGTTCTTC
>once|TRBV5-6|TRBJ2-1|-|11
CASSLRHEQFF
TGTGCCAGCAGCTTGAGGCATGAGCAGTTCTTC
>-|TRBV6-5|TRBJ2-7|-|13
CASSYVGSYEQYF
TGTGCCAGCAGTTACGTCGGTTCCTACGAGCAGTACTTC
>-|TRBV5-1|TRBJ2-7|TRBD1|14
CASKDRVASYEQYF
TGCGCCAGCAAGGACAGGGTGGCATCCTACGAGCAGTACTTC
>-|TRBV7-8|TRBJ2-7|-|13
CASSLANLNEQYF
TGTGCCAGCAGCTTAGCGAATTTGAACGAGCAGTACTTC
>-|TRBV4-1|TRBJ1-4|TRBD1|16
CASSQAPTVRGEKLFF
TGCGCCAGCAGCCAAGCTCCGACAGTCAGGGGGGAAAAACTGTTTTTT
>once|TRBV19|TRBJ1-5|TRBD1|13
CASNDRGGEPQHF
TGTGCCAGTAATGACAGGGGAGGAGAGCCCCAGCATTTT
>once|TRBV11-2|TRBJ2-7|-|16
CASSEGDHRLGNEQYF
TGTGCCAGCAGCGAGGGGGACCACCGGCTAGGGAACGAGCAGTACTTC
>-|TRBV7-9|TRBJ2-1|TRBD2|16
CASSPTSGSSYNEQFF
TGTGCCAGCAGCCCGACTAGCGGGAGCTCCTACAATGAGCAGTTCTTC